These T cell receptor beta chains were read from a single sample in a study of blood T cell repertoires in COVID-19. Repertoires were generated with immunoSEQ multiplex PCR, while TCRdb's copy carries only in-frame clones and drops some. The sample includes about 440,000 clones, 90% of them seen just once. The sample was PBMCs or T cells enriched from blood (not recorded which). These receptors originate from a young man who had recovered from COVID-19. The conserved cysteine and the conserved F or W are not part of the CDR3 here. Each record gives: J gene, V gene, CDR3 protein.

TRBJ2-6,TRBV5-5,ASSGDRAGANVLT
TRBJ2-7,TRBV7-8,ASSSHFDTHYEQY
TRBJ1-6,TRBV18,ASSPPGGDNSPLH
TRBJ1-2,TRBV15,ATSRDREMGGYT
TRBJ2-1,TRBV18,ASSLRLAGAYNEQF
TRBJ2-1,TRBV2,ASTYQAGSGNEQF
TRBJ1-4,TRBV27,ASRRIVQGAPNEKLF
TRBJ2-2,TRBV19,ASGGRATGELF
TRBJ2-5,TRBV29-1,SVGGTGSETQY
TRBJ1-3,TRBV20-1,SASLMGGLRNTIY
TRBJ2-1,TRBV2,ASSDLWEHEQF
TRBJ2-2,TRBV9,ASSVGAGLNTGELF
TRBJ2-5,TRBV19,ASSIGTGEWETQY
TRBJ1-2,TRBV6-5,ASSYRLGGFYGYT
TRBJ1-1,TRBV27,ASSSRQGVNTEAF
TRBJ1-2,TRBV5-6,ASSLAAGFGGYT
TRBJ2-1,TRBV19,ASSPYPPLATVVEQF
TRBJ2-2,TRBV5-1,ASTDRVDTGELF
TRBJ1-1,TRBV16,ASSQGSSGTEAF
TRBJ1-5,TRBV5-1,ASSQDSAASNQPQH
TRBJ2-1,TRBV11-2,ASSFDKAENSYNEQF
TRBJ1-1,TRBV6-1,ASSEAGSGTHTAF
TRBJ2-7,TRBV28,ASSFPGSASYEQY
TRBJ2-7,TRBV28,ASSVGRVSEQY
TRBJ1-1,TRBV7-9,ASSPGRERTEAF
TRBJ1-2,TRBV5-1,ASRPSGGAANYGYT
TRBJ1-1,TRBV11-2,ASSPGQAGWGLDTEAF
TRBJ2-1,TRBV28,ASSPLLAGSYNEQF
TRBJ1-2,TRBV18,ASSPLSTGKYGYT
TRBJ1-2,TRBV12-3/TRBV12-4,ASSLGRQGGYT
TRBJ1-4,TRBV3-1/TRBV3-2,ASSRTGVTNEKLF
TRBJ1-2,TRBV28,ASRREEGYT
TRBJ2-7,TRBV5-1,ASSLRQGHEQY